Described below is a single TCR beta chain sequence and its context. Its matching antigen is unknown. The sample belongs to a study of T-cell memory formation after mild COVID-19. Whole-study results and caveats: Later expanders leaned toward CD4+, whereas clones contracting from day 15 to 85 were balanced CD4/CD8. Whether second-wave clones peaking at day 37 were SARS-CoV-2 specific went unconfirmed.

V was pared by 3 bases and J by 1 base, with 8 bases between. The CDR3 loop spans 14 amino acids. CDR1 and CDR2 (germline): KGHSH, LQKENI. TCRdb re-derived calls from the 5' RACE reads in MiXCR, one entry per CDR3 protein. Counted here are 100,000 to 150,000 distinct CDR3 sequences, about 6.5% occurring once; the ten biggest clones make up 2% to 2.5%. The clonotype comes from an adult woman who had mild COVID-19 (a few samples of this study predate the infection). Cell type and time point are not known. Specimen: PBMCs or a T cell subset sorted from them (not recorded which). V usage is TRBV18 and J usage is TRBJ2-3, with D maybe TRBD1 (5 bases). CDR3 DNA: TGTGCCAGCTCACCGGACACCCGCACAGATACGCAGTATTTT. This codes for CASSPDTRTDTQYF.